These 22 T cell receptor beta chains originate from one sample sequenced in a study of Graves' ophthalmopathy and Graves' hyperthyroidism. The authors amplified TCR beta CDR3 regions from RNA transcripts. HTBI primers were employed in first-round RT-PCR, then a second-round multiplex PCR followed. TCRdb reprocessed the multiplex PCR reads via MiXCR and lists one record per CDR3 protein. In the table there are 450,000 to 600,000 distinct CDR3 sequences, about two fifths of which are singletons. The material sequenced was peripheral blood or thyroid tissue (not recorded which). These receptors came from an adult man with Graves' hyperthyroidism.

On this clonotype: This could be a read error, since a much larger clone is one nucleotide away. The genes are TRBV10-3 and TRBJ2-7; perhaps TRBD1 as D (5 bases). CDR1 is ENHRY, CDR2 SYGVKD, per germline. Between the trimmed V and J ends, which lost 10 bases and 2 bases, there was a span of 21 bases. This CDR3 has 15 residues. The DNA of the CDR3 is TGTGCCAGCAGCCCATCCAGCAGGGCGACCTACGAGCAGTACTTC. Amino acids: CASSPSSRATYEQYF.

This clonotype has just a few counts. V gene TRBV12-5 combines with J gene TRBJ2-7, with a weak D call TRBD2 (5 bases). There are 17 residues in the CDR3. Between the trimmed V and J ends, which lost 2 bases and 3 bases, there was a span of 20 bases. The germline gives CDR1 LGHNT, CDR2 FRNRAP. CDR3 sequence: CASGLRVWAEDFYEQYF. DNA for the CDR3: TGTGCTAGTGGTTTGAGGGTCTGGGCGGAGGATTTCTACGAGCAGTACTTC.

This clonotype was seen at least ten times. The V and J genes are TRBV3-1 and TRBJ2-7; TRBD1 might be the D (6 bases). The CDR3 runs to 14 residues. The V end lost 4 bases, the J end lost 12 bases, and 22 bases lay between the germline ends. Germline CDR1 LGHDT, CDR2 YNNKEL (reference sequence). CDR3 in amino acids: CASSLDADSGLWYF. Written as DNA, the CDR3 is TGTGCCAGCAGCCTCGATGCGGACAGCGGTTTGTGGTACTTC.

CDR3 bases: TGCAGTGCTAGACAACACTCTAGCGAGCCAAATGAGCAGTTCTTC. Translating it yields CSARQHSSEPNEQFF. V usage is TRBV20-1 and J usage is TRBJ2-5; D is possibly TRBD2 (6 bases). The assigned J gene may be wrong: the sequence end matches TRBJ2-1 better. Germline CDR1 reads DFQATT; CDR2 reads SNEGSKA (reference sequence). The CDR3 spans 15 residues.

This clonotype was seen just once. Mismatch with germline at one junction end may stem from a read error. CDR3 amino acids: CPSSLVSGGSGELFF. DNA of the CDR3: TGTCCCAGCAGCTTAGTATCAGGGGGCAGCGGGGAGCTGTTTTTT. The V gene is TRBV7-2, the J gene TRBJ2-2, with 8 bases aligning to TRBD1. The germline CDR1 and CDR2 sequences are SGHTA and FQGNSA. The CDR3 runs 15 residues.

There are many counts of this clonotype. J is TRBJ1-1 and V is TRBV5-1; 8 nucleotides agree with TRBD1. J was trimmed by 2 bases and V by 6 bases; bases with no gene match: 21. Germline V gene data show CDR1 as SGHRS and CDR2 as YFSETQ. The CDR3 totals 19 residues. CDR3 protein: CASTRTPLDRGRTNTEAFF. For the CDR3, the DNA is TGCGCCAGCACCCGCACGCCGTTAGACAGGGGAAGGACCAACACTGAAGCTTTCTTT.

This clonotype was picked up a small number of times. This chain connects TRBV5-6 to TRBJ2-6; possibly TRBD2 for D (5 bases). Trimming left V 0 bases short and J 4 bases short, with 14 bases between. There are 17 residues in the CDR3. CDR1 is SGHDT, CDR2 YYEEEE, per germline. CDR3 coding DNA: TGTGCCAGCAGCTTGGCCGCGGGTTTAACCGGGGCCAACGTCCTGACTTTC. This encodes CASSLAAGLTGANVLTF. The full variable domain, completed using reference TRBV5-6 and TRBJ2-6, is DAGVTQSPTHLIKTRGQQVTLRCSPKSGHDTVSWYQQALGQGPQFIFQYYEEEERQRGNFPDRFSGHQFPNYSSELNVNALLLGDSALYLCASSLAAGLTGANVLTFGAGSRLTVL.

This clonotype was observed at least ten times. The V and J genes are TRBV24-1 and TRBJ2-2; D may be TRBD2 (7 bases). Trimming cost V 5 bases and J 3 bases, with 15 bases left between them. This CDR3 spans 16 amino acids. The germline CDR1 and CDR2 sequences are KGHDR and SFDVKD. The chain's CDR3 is CATSAGGASDTGELFF. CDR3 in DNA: TGTGCCACCAGTGCGGGGGGCGCTTCGGACACCGGGGAGCTGTTTTTT.

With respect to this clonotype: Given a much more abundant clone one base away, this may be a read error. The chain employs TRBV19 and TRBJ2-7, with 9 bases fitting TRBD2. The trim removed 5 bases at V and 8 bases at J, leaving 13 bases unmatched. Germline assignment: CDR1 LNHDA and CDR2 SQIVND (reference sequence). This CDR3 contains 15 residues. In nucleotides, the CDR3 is TGTGCCAGTAGTTTTAGCGGGAGCCTGCTTTACAAGCAGTACTTC. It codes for CASSFSGSLLYKQYF. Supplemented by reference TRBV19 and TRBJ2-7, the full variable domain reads DGGITQSPKYLFRKEGQNVTLSCEQNLNHDAMYWYRQDPGQGLRLIYYSQIVNDFQKGDIAEGYSVSREKKESFPLTVTSAQKNPTAFYLCASSFSGSLLYKQYFGPGTRLTVT.

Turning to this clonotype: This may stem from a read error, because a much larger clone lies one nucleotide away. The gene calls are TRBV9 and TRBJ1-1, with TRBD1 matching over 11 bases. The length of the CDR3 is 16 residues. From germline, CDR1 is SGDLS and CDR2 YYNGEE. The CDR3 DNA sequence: TGTGCCAGCAGCGCGGGACAGGGGGACCAAATTACTGAAGCTCTCTTT. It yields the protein CASSAGQGDQITEALF.

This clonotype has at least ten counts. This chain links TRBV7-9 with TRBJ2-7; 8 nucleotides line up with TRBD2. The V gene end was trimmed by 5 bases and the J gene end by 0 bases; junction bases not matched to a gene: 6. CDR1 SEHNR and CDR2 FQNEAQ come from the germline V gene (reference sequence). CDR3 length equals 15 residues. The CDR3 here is CASSATSGPSYEQYF. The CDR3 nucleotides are TGTGCCAGCAGCGCTACTAGCGGACCCTCCTACGAGCAGTACTTC.

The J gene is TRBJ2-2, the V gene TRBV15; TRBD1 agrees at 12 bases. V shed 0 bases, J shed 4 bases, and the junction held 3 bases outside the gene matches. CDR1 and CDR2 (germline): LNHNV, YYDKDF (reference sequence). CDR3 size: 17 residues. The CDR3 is CATSRDGGQGATGELFF. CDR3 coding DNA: TGTGCCACCAGCAGAGATGGGGGACAGGGGGCCACCGGGGAGCTGTTTTTT.

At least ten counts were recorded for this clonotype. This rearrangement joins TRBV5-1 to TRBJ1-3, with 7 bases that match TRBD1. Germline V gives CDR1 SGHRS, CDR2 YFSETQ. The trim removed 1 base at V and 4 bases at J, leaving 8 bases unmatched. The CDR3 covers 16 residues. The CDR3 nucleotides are TGCGCCAGCAGCTTGTCAAGACAGGGATCGGGAAACACCATATATTTT. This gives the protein CASSLSRQGSGNTIYF.

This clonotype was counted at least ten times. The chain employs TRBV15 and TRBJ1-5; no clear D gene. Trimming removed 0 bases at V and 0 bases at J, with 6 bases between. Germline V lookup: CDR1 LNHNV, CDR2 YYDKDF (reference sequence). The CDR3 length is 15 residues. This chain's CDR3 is CATSRDYDSNQPQHF. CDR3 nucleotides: TGTGCCACCAGCAGAGACTACGATAGCAATCAGCCCCAGCATTTT.

For the CDR3, the DNA is TGCAGTGCTAGAACCACATACAATGAGCAGTTCTTC. Encoded protein: CSARTTYNEQFF. V gene TRBV20-1 combines with J gene TRBJ2-7; D call uncertain. The DNA end favors TRBJ2-1, so the J call may be wrong. CDR1 is DFQATT, CDR2 SNEGSKA, per germline (reference sequence). The CDR3 is 12 residues long.

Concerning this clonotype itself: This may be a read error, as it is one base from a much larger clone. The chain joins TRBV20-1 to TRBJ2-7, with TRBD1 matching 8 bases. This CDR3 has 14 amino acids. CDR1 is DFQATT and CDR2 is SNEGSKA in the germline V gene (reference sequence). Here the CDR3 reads CSARGQGASYGQYF. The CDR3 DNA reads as TGCAGTGCTAGAGGGCAGGGGGCCTCCTACGGGCAGTACTTC.

The CDR3 bases are TGTGCCAGCAGCTTAGTATACACCAATGAGCAGTTCTTC. Its translation is CASSLVYTNEQFF. This rearrangement joins TRBV7-2 to TRBJ2-7; D gene ambiguous. Matching the DNA end better, TRBJ2-1 makes the J call doubtful. CDR1 is SGHTA, CDR2 FQGNSA, per germline. The CDR3 contains 13 residues.

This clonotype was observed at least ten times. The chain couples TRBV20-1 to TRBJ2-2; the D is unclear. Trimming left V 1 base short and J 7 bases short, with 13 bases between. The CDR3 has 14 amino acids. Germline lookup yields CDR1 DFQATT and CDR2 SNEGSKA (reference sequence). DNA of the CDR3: TGCAGTGCTAGAGTCAGCGCGTTGAGCGGGGAGCTGTTTTTT. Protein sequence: CSARVSALSGELFF.

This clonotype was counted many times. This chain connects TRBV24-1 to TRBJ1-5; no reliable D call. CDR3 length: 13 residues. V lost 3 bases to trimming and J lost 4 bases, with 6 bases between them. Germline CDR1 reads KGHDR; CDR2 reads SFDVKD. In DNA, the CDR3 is TGTGCCACCAGTGATGCGCAGAATCAGCCCCAGCATTTT. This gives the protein CATSDAQNQPQHF.

The CDR3, as DNA: TGTGCCAGTAGCCTCCGTGAGGGGTCCGGTTGGGGCGAGCAGTACTTC. It translates to CASSLREGSGWGEQYF. The rearrangement links TRBV19 to TRBJ2-7; D possibly uses TRBD1 or TRBD2 (5 bases each). The V and J ends lost 6 bases and 6 bases respectively, with 24 bases between them. In germline, CDR1 is LNHDA, CDR2 SQIVND (reference sequence). CDR3 size: 16 residues.

CDR3 amino acids: CASSEDGTSLDTQYF. The CDR3, as DNA: TGTGCCAGCAGTGAGGACGGGACTAGCCTAGATACGCAGTATTTT. The rearrangement uses TRBV2 and TRBJ2-3; 9 bases line up with TRBD2. Germline CDR1 is SNHLY and CDR2 is FYNNEI. The CDR3 consists of 15 residues. Trimming removed 3 bases from V and 5 bases from J; junction bases left unmatched: 6. The full variable domain, with the rest looked up from reference TRBV2 and TRBJ2-3, is EPEVTQTPSHQVTQMGQEVILRCVPISNHLYFYWYRQILGQKVEFLVSFYNNEISEKSEIFDDQFSVERPDGSNFTLKIRSTKLEDSAMYFCASSEDGTSLDTQYFGPGTRLTVL.

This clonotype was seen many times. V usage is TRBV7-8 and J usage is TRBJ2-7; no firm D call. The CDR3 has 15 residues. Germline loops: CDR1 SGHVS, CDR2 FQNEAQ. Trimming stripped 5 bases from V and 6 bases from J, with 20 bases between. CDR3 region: CASSPRQELLREQYF. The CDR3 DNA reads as TGTGCCAGCAGCCCACGACAAGAGCTGTTGCGCGAGCAGTACTTC. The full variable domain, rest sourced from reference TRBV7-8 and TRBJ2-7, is GAGVSQSPRYKVAKRGQDVALRCDPISGHVSLFWYQQALGQGPEFLTYFQNEAQLDKSGLPSDRFFAERPEGSVSTLKIQRTQQEDSAVYLCASSPRQELLREQYFGPGTRLTVT.